Listed below are T cell receptor beta chains from one sample, sequenced in a study of blood T cell repertoires in COVID-19. Produced via immunoSEQ multiplex PCR; TCRdb's table is partial and in-frame only. Of approximately 37,000 clones detected, 80% to 90% appear once; the ten largest clones hold over 9%. Sequences were obtained from peripheral blood. The receptors derive from a human donor in a cohort sampled during active COVID-19. The CDR3 runs from the conserved cysteine through the conserved F or W.

v_gene,CDR3aa
TRBV29-1,CSVEGQGVREQYF
TRBV6-1,CASSELGGFGGYTF
TRBV12-5,CASERGLNTEAFF
TRBV6-2/TRBV6-3,CASSYSRVRQTYEQYF
TRBV12-3/TRBV12-4,CASGVTGGGELFF
TRBV6-6,CASNRPDRGYGLAEAFF
TRBV19,CASRGQFYEQYF
TRBV30,CAWSASGGVQETQYF
TRBV28,CASSLGGWGMGNTIYF
TRBV2,CASRDRATNEKLFF
TRBV25-1,CASSGHYALHF
TRBV5-1,CASSLALIGGETQYF
TRBV7-3,CASSKEGQGSTEAFF
TRBV4-2,CASSQDGTGAYEQYF
TRBV5-1,CASSLKGGQGYTGELFF